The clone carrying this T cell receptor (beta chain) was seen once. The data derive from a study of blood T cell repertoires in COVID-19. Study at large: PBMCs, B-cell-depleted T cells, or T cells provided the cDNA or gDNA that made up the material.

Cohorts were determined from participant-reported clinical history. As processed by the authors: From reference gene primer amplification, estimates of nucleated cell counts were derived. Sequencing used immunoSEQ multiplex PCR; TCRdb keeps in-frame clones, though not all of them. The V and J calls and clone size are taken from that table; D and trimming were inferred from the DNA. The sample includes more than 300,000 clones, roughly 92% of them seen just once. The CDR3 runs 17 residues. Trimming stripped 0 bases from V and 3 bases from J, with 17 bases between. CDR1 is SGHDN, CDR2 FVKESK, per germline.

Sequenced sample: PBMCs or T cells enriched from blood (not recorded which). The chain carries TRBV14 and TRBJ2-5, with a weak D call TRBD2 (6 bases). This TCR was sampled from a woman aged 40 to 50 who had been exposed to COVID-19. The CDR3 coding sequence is TGTGCCAGCAGCCAAGATCGGCTAGGTAGCGGCGAAGAGACCCAGTACTTC. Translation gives CASSQDRLGSGEETQYF.